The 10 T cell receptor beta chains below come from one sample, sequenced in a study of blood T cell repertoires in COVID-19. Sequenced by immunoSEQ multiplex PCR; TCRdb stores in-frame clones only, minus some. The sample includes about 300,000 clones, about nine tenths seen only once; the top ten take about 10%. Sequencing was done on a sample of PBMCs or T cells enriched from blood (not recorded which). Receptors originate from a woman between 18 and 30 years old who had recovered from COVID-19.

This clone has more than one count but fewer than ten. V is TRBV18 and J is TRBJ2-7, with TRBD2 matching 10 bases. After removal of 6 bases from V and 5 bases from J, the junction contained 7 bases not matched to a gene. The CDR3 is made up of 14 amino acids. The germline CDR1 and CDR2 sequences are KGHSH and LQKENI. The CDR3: CASSVTSGKHEQYF. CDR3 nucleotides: TGTGCCAGCTCGGTCACTAGCGGGAAACACGAGCAGTACTTC.

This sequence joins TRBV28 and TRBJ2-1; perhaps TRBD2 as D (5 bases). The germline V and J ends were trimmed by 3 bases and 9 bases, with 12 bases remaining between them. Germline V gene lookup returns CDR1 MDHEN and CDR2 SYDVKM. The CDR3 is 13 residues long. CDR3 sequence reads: CASSFSAGTEQFF. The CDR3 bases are TGTGCCAGCAGTTTTTCGGCGGGTACTGAGCAGTTCTTC.

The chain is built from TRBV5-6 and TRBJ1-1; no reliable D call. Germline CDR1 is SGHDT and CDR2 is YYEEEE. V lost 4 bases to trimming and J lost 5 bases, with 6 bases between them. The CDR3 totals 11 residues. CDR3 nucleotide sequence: TGTGCCAGCAGCGGCGGGACTGAAGCTTTCTTT. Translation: CASSGGTEAFF.

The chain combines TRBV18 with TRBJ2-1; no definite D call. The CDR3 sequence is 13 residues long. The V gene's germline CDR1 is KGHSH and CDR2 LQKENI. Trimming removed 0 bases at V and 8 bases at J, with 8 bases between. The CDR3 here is CASSPPMADEQFF. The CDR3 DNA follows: TGTGCCAGCTCACCACCTATGGCCGATGAGCAGTTCTTC.

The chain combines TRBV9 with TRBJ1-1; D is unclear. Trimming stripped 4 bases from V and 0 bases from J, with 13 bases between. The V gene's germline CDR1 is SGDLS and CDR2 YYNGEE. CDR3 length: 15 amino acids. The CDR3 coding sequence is TGTGCCAGCAGCCCCACCGGGAGCATGAACACTGAAGCTTTCTTT. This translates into CASSPTGSMNTEAFF.

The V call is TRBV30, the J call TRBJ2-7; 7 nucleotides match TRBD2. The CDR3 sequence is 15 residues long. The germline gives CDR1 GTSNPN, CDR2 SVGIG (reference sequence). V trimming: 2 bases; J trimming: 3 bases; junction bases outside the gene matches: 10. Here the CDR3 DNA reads TGTGCCTGGAGTCGAAGCGGGGAACACTTCTACGAGCAGTACTTC. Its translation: CAWSRSGEHFYEQYF.

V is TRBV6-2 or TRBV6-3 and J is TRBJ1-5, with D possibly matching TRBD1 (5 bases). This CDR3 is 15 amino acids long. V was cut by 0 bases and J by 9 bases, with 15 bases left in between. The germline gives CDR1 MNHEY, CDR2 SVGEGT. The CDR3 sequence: CASSYSDSFGRPQHF. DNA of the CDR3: TGTGCCAGCAGTTACTCAGACAGCTTCGGCCGGCCCCAGCATTTT.

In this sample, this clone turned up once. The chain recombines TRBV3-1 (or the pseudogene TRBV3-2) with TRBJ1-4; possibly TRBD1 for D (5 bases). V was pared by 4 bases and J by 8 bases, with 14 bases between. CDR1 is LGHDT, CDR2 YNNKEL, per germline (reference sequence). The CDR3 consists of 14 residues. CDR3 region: CASSPGWGEEKLFF. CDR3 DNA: TGTGCCAGCAGCCCAGGGTGGGGGGAAGAAAAACTGTTTTTT.

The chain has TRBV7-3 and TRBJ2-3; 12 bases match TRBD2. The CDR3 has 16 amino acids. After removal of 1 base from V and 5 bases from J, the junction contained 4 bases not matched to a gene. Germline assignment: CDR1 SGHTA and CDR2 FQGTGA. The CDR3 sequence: CASSLRLAGAGDTQYF. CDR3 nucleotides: TGTGCCAGCAGCTTAAGACTAGCGGGAGCAGGAGATACGCAGTATTTT.

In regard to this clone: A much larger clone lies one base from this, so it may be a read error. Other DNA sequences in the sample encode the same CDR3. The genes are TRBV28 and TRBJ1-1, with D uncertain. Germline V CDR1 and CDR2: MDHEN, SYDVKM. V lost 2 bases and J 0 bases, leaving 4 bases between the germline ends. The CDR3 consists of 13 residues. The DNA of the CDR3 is TGTGCCAGCAGTTTAGGGCTGAACACTGAAGCTTTCTTT. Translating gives CASSLGLNTEAFF.